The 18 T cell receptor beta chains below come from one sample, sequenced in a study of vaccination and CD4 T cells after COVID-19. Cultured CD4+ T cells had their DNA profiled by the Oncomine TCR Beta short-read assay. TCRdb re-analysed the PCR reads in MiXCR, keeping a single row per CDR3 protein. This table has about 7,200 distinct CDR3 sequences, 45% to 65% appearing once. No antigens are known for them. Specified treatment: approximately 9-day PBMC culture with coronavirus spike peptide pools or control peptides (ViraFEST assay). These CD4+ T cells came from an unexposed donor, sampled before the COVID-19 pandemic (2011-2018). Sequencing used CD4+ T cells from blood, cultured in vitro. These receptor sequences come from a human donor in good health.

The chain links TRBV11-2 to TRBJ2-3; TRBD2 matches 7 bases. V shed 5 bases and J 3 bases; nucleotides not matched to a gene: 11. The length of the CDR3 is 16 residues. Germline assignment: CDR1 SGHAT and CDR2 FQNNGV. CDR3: CASSTGGGGRTDTQYF. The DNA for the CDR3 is TGTGCCAGCAGCACTGGTGGGGGGGGGAGGACAGATACGCAGTATTTT.

CDR3 in amino acids: CASSLRGDRGHSPLHF. The CDR3 nucleotides are TGTGCCAGCAGCTTAAGGGGGGACAGGGGACATTCACCCCTCCACTTT. The V call is TRBV7-2, the J call TRBJ1-6, with 10 bases matching TRBD1. Germline trimming cut 2 bases from V and 8 bases from J; bases unmatched to any gene: 6. CDR1 and CDR2 (germline): SGHTA, FQGNSA. CDR3 length: 16 amino acids.

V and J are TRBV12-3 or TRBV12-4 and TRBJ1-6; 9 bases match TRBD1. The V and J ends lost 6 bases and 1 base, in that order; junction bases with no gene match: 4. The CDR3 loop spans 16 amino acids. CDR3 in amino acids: CASSRQGGSYNSPLHF. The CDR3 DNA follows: TGTGCCAGCAGCAGACAGGGGGGATCCTATAATTCACCCCTCCACTTT.

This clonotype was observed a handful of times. CDR3 amino acids: CSADRQGGSEAFF. CDR3 sequence (DNA): TGCAGTGCTGATCGACAGGGAGGGTCTGAAGCTTTCTTT. The rearrangement links TRBV20-1 to TRBJ1-1, with 7 positions matching TRBD1. Trimming removed 5 bases from V and 6 bases from J; junction bases left unmatched: 9. The CDR3 runs to 13 residues. In germline, CDR1 is DFQATT, CDR2 SNEGSKA (reference sequence).

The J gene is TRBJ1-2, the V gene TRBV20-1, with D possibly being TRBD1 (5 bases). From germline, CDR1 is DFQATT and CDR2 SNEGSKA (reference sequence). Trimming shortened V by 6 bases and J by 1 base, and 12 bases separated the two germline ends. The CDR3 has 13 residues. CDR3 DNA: TGCAGTGCCAGGCGACAGTATAACTATGGCTACACCTTC. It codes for CSARRQYNYGYTF.

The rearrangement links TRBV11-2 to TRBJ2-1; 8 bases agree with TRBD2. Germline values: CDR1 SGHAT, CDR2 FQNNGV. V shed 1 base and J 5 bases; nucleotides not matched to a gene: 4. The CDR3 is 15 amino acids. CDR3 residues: CASSLGSGGNNEQFF. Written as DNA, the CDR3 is TGTGCCAGCAGCTTAGGAAGCGGGGGAAACAATGAGCAGTTCTTC. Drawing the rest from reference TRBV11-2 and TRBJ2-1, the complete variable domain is EAGVAQSPRYKIIEKRQSVAFWCNPISGHATLYWYQQILGQGPKLLIQFQNNGVVDDSQLPKDRFSAERLKGVDSTLKIQPAKLEDSAVYLCASSLGSGGNNEQFFGPGTRLTVL.

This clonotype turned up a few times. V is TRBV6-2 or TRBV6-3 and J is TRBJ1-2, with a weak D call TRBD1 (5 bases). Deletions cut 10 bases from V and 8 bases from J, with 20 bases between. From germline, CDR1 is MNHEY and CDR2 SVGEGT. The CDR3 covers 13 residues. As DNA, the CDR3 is TGTGCCACGAGGGGTGACGCGGATCCAGGCTACACCTTC. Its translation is CATRGDADPGYTF.

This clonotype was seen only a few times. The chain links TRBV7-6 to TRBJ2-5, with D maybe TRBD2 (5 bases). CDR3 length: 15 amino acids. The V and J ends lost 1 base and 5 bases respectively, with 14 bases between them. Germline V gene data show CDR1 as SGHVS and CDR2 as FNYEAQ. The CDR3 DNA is TGTGCCAGCAGCTTAGACGGCGGGTCTGCGGAGACCCAGTACTTC. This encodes CASSLDGGSAETQYF. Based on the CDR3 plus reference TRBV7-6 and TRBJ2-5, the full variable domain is GAGVSQSPRYKVTKRGQDVALRCDPISGHVSLYWYRQALGQGPEFLTYFNYEAQQDKSGLPNDRFSAERPEGSISTLTIQRTEQRDSAMYRCASSLDGGSAETQYFGPGTRLLVL.

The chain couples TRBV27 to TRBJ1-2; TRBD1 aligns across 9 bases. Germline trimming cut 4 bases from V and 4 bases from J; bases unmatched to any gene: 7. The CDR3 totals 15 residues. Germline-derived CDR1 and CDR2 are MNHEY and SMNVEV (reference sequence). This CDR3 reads CASSSLGQGGYGYTF. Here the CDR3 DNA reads TGTGCCAGCAGTTCCTTGGGACAGGGTGGCTATGGCTACACCTTC.

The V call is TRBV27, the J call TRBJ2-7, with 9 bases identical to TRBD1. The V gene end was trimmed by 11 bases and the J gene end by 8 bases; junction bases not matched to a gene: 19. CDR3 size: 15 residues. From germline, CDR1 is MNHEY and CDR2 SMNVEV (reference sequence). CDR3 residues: CAPAFRGTGKWKQYF. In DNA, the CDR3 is TGTGCCCCCGCGTTTCGCGGGACAGGGAAGTGGAAGCAGTACTTC.

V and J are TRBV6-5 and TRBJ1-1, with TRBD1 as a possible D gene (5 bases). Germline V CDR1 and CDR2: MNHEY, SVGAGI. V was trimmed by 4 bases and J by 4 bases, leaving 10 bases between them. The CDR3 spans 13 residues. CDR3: CASSSTGGTEAFF. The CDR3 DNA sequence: TGTGCCAGCAGTTCAACCGGGGGCACTGAAGCTTTCTTT.

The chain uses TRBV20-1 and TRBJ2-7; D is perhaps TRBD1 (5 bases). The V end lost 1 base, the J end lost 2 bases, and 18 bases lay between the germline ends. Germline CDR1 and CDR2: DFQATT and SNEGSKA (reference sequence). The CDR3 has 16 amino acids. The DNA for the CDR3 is TGCAGTGCTAGAGCGTCTGACAGCTCAAATACCTACGAGCAGTACTTC. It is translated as CSARASDSSNTYEQYF.

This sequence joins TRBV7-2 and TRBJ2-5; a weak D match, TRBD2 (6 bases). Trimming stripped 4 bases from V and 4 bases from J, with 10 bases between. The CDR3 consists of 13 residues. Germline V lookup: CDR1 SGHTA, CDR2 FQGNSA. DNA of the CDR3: TGTGCCAGCAGCTGGGGGGATTCAGAGACCCAGTACTTC. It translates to CASSWGDSETQYF.

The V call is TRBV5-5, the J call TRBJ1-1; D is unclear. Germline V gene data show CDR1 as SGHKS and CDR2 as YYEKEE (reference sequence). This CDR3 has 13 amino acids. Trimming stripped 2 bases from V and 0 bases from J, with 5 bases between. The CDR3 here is CASSLAVNTEAFF. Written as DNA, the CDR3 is TGTGCCAGCAGCTTAGCGGTGAACACTGAAGCTTTCTTT.

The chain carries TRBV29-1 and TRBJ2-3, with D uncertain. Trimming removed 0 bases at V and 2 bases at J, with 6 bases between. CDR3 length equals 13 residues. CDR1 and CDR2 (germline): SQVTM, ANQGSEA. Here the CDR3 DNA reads TGCAGCGTTGAAGACCCTTTCACAGATACGCAGTATTTT. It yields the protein CSVEDPFTDTQYF.

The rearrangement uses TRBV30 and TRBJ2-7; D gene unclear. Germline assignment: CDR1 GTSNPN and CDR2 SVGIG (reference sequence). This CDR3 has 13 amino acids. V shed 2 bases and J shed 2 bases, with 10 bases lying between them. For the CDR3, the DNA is TGTGCCTGGAGTCTAACACGCACCTACGAGCAGTACTTC. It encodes CAWSLTRTYEQYF.

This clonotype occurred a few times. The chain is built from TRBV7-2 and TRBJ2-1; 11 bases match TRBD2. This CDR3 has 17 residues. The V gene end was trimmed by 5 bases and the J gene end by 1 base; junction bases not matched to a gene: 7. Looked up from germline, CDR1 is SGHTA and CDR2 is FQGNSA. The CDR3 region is CASSALAGGSSYNEQFF. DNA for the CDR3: TGTGCCAGCAGCGCTCTAGCGGGGGGCAGTTCCTACAATGAGCAGTTCTTC. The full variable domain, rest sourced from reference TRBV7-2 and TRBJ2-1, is GAGVSQSPSNKVTEKGKDVELRCDPISGHTALYWYRQSLGQGLEFLIYFQGNSAPDKSGLPSDRFSAERTGGSVSTLTIQRTQQEDSAVYLCASSALAGGSSYNEQFFGPGTRLTVL.

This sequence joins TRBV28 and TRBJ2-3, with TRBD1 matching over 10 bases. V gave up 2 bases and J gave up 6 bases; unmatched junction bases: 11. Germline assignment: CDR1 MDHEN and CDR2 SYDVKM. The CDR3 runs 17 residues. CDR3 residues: CASSLAGQGPAGDTQYF. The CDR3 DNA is TGTGCCAGCAGTTTAGCGGGACAGGGGCCCGCAGGGGATACGCAGTATTTT.